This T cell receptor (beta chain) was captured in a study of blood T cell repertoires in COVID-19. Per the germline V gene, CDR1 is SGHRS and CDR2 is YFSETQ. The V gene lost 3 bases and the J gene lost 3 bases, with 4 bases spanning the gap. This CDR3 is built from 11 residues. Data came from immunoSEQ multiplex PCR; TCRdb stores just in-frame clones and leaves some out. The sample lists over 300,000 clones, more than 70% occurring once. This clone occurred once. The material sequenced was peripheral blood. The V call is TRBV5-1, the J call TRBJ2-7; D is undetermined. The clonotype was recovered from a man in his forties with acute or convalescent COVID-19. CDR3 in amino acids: CASSSHYEQYF. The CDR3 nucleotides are TGCGCCAGCAGCTCCCACTACGAGCAGTACTTC.